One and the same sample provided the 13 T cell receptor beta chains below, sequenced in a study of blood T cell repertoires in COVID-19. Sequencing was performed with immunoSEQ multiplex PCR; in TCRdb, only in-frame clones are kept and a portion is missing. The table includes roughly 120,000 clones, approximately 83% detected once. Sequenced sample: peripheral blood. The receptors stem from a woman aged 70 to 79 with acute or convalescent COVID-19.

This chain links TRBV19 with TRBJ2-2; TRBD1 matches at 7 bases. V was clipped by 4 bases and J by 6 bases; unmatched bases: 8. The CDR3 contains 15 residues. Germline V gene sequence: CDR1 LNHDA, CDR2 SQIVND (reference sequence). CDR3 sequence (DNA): TGTGCCAGTAGTAAACCCGGGACAGTCCCCGGGGAGCTGTTTTTT. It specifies CASSKPGTVPGELFF.

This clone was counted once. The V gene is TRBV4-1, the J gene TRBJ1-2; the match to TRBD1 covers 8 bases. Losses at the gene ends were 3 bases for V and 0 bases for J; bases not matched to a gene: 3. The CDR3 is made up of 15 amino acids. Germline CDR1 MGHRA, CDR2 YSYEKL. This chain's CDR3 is CASSQVDRANYGYTF. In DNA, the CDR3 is TGCGCCAGCAGCCAGGTGGACAGGGCTAACTATGGCTACACCTTC.

CDR3 nucleotide sequence: TGTGCCAGCAGCAAAGTTGGGGGCGTCAATCAGCCCCAGCATTTT. Residues: CASSKVGGVNQPQHF. J is TRBJ1-5 and V is TRBV21-1; TRBD1, the table's D call, lacks a check against the DNA. TRBV21-1 is a listed pseudogene. The CDR3 contains 15 residues.

As DNA, the CDR3 is TGCGCCAGCAGCTCCTTCGACAGGGATAACGACGAGCAGTACTTC. Translation gives CASSSFDRDNDEQYF. The V and J genes are TRBV5-1 and TRBJ2-7; 7 bases are a match to TRBD1. From germline, CDR1 is SGHRS and CDR2 YFSETQ. There are 15 residues in the CDR3. Losses at the gene ends were 3 bases for V and 5 bases for J; bases not matched to a gene: 11.

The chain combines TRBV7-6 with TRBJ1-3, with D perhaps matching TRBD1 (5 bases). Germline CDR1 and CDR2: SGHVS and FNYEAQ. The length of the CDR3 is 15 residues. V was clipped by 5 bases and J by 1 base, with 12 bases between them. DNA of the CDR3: TGTGCCAGCAGCGCGCTGCAGGGATCTGGAAACACCATATATTTT. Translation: CASSALQGSGNTIYF.

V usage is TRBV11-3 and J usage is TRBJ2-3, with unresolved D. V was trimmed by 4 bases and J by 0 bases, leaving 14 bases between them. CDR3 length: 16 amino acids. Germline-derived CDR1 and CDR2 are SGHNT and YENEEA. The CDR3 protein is CASSSSTWPSTDTQYF. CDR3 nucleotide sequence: TGTGCCAGCAGCTCTTCCACATGGCCTAGCACAGATACGCAGTATTTT.

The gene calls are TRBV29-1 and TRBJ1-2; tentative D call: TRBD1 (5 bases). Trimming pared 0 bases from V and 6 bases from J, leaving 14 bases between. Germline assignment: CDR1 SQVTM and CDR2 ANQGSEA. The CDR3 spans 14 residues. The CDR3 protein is CSVEDAGRVHGYTF. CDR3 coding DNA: TGCAGCGTTGAAGATGCAGGCAGGGTCCATGGCTACACCTTC.

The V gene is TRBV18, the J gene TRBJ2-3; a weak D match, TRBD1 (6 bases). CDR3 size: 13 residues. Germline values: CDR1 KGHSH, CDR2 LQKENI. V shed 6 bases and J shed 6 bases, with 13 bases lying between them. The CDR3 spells CASSTNRDDTQYF. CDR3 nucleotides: TGTGCCAGCTCCACGAACAGGGACGATACGCAGTATTTT.

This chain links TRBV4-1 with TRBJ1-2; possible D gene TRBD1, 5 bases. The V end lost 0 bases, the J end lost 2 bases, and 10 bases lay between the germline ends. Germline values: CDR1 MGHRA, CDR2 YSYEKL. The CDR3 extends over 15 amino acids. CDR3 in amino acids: CASSQEEGRNYGYTF. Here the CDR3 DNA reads TGCGCCAGCAGCCAAGAAGAGGGGAGGAACTATGGCTACACCTTC.

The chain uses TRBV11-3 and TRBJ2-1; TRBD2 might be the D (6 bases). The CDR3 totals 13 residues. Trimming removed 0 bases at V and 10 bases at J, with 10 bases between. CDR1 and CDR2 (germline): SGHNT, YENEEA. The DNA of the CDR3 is TGTGCCAGCAGCTTAGATTGGGGGGACGAGCAGTTCTTC. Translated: CASSLDWGDEQFF.

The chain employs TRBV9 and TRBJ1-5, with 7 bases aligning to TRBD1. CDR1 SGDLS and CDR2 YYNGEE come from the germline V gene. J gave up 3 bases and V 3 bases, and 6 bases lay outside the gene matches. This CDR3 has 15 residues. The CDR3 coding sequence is TGTGCCAGCAGCGGCCGGACAGGTATCAATCAGCCCCAGCATTTT. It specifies CASSGRTGINQPQHF. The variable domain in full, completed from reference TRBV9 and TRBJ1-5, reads DSGVTQTPKHLITATGQRVTLRCSPRSGDLSVYWYQQSLDQGLQFLIQYYNGEERAKGNILERFSAQQFPDLHSELNLSSLELGDSALYFCASSGRTGINQPQHFGDGTRLSIL.

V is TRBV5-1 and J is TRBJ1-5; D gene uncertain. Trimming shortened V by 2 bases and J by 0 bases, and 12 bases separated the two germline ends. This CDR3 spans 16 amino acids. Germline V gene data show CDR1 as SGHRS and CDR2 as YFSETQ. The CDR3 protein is CASSFGQPNSNQPQHF. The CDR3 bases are TGCGCCAGCAGCTTTGGGCAGCCTAATAGCAATCAGCCCCAGCATTTT.

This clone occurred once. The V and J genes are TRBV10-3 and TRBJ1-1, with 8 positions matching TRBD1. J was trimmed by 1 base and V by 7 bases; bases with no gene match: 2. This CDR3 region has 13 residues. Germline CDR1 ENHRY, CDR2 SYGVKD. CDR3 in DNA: TGTGCCATCAACGGACAGGGGAACACTGAAGCTTTCTTT. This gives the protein CAINGQGNTEAFF.